Below, one TCR beta chain is given with its context. The sample belongs to a study of cytomegalovirus exposure and HLA in healthy donors. Germline CDR1 and CDR2: SGHTA and FQGTGA. With 6 bases clipped from V and 3 bases from J, the junction kept 7 bases outside the gene matches. This CDR3 is 14 amino acids long. Researchers ran the PCR with 60 Vbeta and 13 Jbeta primers. The data were produced by immunoSEQ multiplex PCR, yet TCRdb's version contains in-frame clones alone and is incomplete. Counted here are some 120,000 clones, around 80% occurring once; the ten biggest clones make up 3%. Specimen: PBMCs. The sequence derives from a woman younger than 30 in good health and CMV-seropositive. This sequence joins TRBV7-3 and TRBJ2-7, with 8 bases aligning to TRBD2. CDR3 DNA sequence: TGTGCCAGCAGTCCGGGAGGGGGGAACTACGAGCAGTACTTC. Its translation: CASSPGGGNYEQYF.